Listed below are T cell receptor beta chains from one sample, sequenced in a study of T cell changes during pregnancy in multiple sclerosis. Using immunoSEQ multiplex PCR, the repertoire was profiled, and TCRdb retains in-frame clones only, with some absent. The data hold about 70,000 clones, with about 90% observed a single time. This specimen consisted of CD4+ T cells from peripheral blood mononuclear cells, obtained after pregnancy. The origin of the receptors is a female donor with multiple sclerosis, enrolled in a pregnancy study. Each CDR3 is given with its conserved first and last residue. A D gene is named only where the DNA matches it firmly. The size field is filled for only some rows; it gives once, few, many or a size class.

>16|-|TRBD2|TRBV28|TRBJ2-3
TGTGCCAGCAGTTTTCTCGGACTAGCGGGCACAGATACGCAGTATTTT
CASSFLGLAGTDTQYF
>13|once|-|TRBV5-4|TRBJ2-7
TGTGCCAGCAGCCACGACAGGTACTACGAGCAGTACTTC
CASSHDRYYEQYF
>16|-|-|TRBV7-9|TRBJ1-2
TGTGCCAGCAGCTTAGAGCGTGGGGGGGATGACTATGGCTACACCTTC
CASSLERGGDDYGYTF
>15|-|TRBD1|TRBV4-1|TRBJ2-5
TGCGCCAGCAGCCGACTACAGGGGAACCAAGAGACCCAGTACTTC
CASSRLQGNQETQYF
>15|-|TRBD1|TRBV28|TRBJ1-1
TGTGCCAGCAGAAGAGGGGACAGCATGAACACTGAAGCTTTCTTT
CASRRGDSMNTEAFF
>14|-|-|TRBV6-5|TRBJ1-2
TGTGCCAGCAGAAGGAGAGCAGCTAACTATGGCTACACCTTC
CASRRRAANYGYTF
>14|-|-|TRBV5-1|TRBJ2-7
TGCGCCAGCAGCCTCCCGACAGGAAGATACGAGCAGTACTTC
CASSLPTGRYEQYF
>15|-|TRBD2|TRBV7-2|TRBJ2-3
TGTGCCAGCAGCTTAGTGAGACTAGCTCCAGATACGCAGTATTTT
CASSLVRLAPDTQYF
>14|-|TRBD2|TRBV2|TRBJ2-3
TGTGCCGGCTTGGCGGGAGGGCCCTCAAATACGCAGTATTTT
CAGLAGGPSNTQYF
>14|-|TRBD1|TRBV2|TRBJ1-6
TGTGCCAGCAGTCCGGACAGGGGTCATTCACCCCTCCACTTT
CASSPDRGHSPLHF
>18|-|TRBD2|TRBV4-2|TRBJ2-1
TGTGCCAGCAGCCAAGATCGGGGGGGCGGGAGGGCCTCGGATGAGCAGTTCTTC
CASSQDRGGGRASDEQFF
>11|once|-|TRBV29-1|TRBJ2-5
TGCAGCGCTTCTCGGGGGAAGACCCAGTACTTC
CSASRGKTQYF
>16|-|TRBD1|TRBV5-1|TRBJ2-5
TGCGCCAGCAGCTTCTCGGGACAGGGTGCGGGAGAGACCCAGTACTTC
CASSFSGQGAGETQYF
>13|-|-|TRBV30|TRBJ2-7
TGTGCCTGGAGTGCCAGGGCCGGCGACGAGCAGTACTTC
CAWSARAGDEQYF
>13|-|TRBD1|TRBV29-1|TRBJ1-2
TGCAGCGTTGGGTCAGGGGGCTCGTCAGTCTACACCTTC
CSVGSGGSSVYTF
>12|-|-|TRBV7-9|TRBJ2-2
TGTGCCAGCAGCTTAAGGAGCGGGGAGCTGTTTTTT
CASSLRSGELFF
>17|-|-|TRBV6-4|TRBJ1-5
TGTGCCAGCAGTGACTCCCTGGGGGGGGTTGGAAGTCAGCCCCAGCATTTT
CASSDSLGGVGSQPQHF
>20|once|TRBD2|TRBV19|TRBJ2-1
TGTGCCAGTAGTATAGATCCCCCCGGGACTAGCGGGAGGGCCGTCAATGAGCAGTTCTTC
CASSIDPPGTSGRAVNEQFF
>12|-|-|TRBV9|TRBJ1-3
TGTGCCAGCAGCCTCGGGGGAAACACCATATATTTT
CASSLGGNTIYF
>12|-|TRBD2|TRBV13|TRBJ2-1
TGTGCCAGCGGAAGGACGGGAGGCGAGCAGTTCTTC
CASGRTGGEQFF
>16|-|TRBD2|TRBV5-8|TRBJ2-1
TGTGCCAGCAGCTTATTCCCGGGACTAGCGGGATCTGAGCAGTTCTTC
CASSLFPGLAGSEQFF
>12|-|-|TRBV30|TRBJ2-7
TGTGCCTGGAGTCCCAACTCCTACGAGCAGTACTTC
CAWSPNSYEQYF
>11|-|-|TRBV28|TRBJ2-7
TGTGCCAGCAGTTCACACTACGAGCAGTACTTC
CASSSHYEQYF
>13|-|-|TRBV7-6|TRBJ2-3
TGTGCCAGCAGCGCCCGGACTATAGATACGCAGTATTTT
CASSARTIDTQYF
>13|-|-|TRBV5-5|TRBJ2-5
TGTGCCAGCAGCTTAATAGGCGGGGAGACCCAGTACTTC
CASSLIGGETQYF
>12|-|TRBD1|TRBV2|TRBJ2-1
TGTGCCAGCAGTAAGACAGGGGTTGAGCAGTTCTTC
CASSKTGVEQFF
>17|many|TRBD2|TRBV5-1|TRBJ2-1
TGCGCCAGCAGCTTTATGGGACTAGCGGGGGCCTACAATGAGCAGTTCTTC
CASSFMGLAGAYNEQFF
>16|-|TRBD1|TRBV6-6|TRBJ1-1
TGTGCCAGCATTGAGGGACAGACTACAAGGGGTGATGAAGCTTTCTTT
CASIEGQTTRGDEAFF